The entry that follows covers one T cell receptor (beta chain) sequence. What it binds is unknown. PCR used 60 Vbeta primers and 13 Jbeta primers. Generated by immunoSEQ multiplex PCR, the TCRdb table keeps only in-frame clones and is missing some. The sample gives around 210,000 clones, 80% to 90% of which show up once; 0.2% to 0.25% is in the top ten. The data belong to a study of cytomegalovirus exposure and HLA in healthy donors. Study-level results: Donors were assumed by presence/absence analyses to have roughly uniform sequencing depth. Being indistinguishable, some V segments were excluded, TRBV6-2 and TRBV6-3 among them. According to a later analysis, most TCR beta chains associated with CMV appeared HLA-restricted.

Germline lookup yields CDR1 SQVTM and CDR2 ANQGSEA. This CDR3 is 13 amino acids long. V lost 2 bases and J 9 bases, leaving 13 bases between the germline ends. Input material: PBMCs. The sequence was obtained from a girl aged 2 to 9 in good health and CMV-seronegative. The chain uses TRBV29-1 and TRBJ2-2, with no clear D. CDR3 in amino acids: CSVESYGSRELFF. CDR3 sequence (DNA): TGCAGCGTTGAATCATACGGGTCCAGGGAGCTGTTTTTT.